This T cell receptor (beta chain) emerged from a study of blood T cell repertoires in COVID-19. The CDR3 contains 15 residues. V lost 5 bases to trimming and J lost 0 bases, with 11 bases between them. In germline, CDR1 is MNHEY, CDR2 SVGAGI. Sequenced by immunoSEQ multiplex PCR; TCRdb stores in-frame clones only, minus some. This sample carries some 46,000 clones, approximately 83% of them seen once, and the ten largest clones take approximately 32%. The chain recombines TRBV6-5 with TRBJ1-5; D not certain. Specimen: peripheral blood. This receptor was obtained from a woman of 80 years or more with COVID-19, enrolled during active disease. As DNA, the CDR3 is TGTGCCAGCAGTAACACACACTATAGCAATCAGCCCCAGCATTTT. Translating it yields CASSNTHYSNQPQHF.